The next 13 T cell receptor beta chains were all read from a single sample in a study of blood T cell repertoires in COVID-19. Here immunoSEQ multiplex PCR was the method, and the copy in TCRdb shows in-frame clones only, minus some. Here the sample spans 310,000 or so clones, 87% being singletons. The sample was PBMCs or T cells enriched from blood (not recorded which). These receptors were obtained from a woman between 25 and 40 years old who had recovered from COVID-19.

This chain links TRBV14 with TRBJ1-1, with D possibly being TRBD1 (6 bases). Germline V gives CDR1 SGHDN, CDR2 FVKESK. Trimming pared 0 bases from V and 4 bases from J, leaving 12 bases between. The CDR3 loop spans 15 amino acids. CDR3 sequence (DNA): TGTGCCAGCAGCCAAGATCTGGGGGGGCTCACTGAAGCTTTCTTT. Amino acids: CASSQDLGGLTEAFF.

The CDR3 region is CASSLGRETSTDTQYF. CDR3 coding DNA: TGCGCCAGCAGCTTGGGACGGGAGACTAGCACAGATACGCAGTATTTT. The chain couples TRBV5-1 to TRBJ2-3; tentative D call: TRBD2 (6 bases). This CDR3 is built from 16 residues. Germline lookup yields CDR1 SGHRS and CDR2 YFSETQ. V was trimmed by 0 bases and J by 0 bases, leaving 11 bases between them.

V and J are TRBV19 and TRBJ1-2; the D is unclear. This CDR3 is built from 16 residues. V was clipped by 3 bases and J by 1 base, with 15 bases between them. The germline V gene has CDR1 LNHDA and CDR2 SQIVND (reference sequence). The CDR3 here is CASSIGRRGNNYGYTF. CDR3 sequence (DNA): TGTGCCAGTAGTATTGGGCGGAGAGGGAATAACTATGGCTACACCTTC.

This chain uses TRBV3-1 (or the pseudogene TRBV3-2) with TRBJ2-4; possible D gene TRBD1, 5 bases. The germline V and J ends were trimmed by 3 bases and 6 bases, with 9 bases remaining between them. The CDR3 is 13 amino acids. From germline, CDR1 is LGHDT and CDR2 YNNKEL (reference sequence). CDR3 DNA sequence: TGTGCCAGCAGCCACTCAGGGCCAAACATTCAGTACTTC. It is translated as CASSHSGPNIQYF.

The chain couples TRBV7-2 to TRBJ1-3, with unresolved D. This CDR3 has 15 residues. Germline loops: CDR1 SGHTA, CDR2 FQGNSA. V lost 4 bases, J lost 0 bases, and 10 bases lay in between. CDR3 region: CASSSLASSGNTIYF. In DNA form, the CDR3 reads TGTGCCAGCAGCTCCCTGGCTAGCTCTGGAAACACCATATATTTT.

J is TRBJ1-2 and V is TRBV5-5, with D perhaps TRBD1 (6 bases). Germline V CDR1 and CDR2: SGHKS, YYEKEE (reference sequence). With 4 bases removed from V and 4 bases from J, the gap between germline ends came to 11 bases. CDR3 length: 13 residues. CDR3 nucleotides: TGTGCCAGCAGCCTGGACAGCTCCTATGGCTACACCTTC. This codes for CASSLDSSYGYTF.

The chain employs TRBV2 and TRBJ1-4, with no clear D. This CDR3 has 13 amino acids. Germline CDR1 reads SNHLY; CDR2 reads FYNNEI. Between the trimmed V and J ends, which lost 7 bases and 0 bases, there was a span of 6 bases. The CDR3 nucleotides read TGTGCCAGCAAGCAATCAACTAATGAAAAACTGTTTTTT. Amino acid sequence: CASKQSTNEKLFF. Complete variable domain (other parts from reference TRBV2 and TRBJ1-4): EPEVTQTPSHQVTQMGQEVILRCVPISNHLYFYWYRQILGQKVEFLVSFYNNEISEKSEIFDDQFSVERPDGSNFTLKIRSTKLEDSAMYFCASKQSTNEKLFFGSGTQLSVL.

The CDR3 sequence is CASRQTSGASGEQFF. The CDR3 DNA sequence: TGCGCCAGCAGACAAACTAGCGGGGCGTCGGGAGAGCAGTTCTTC. This sequence joins TRBV5-1 and TRBJ2-1, with 10 bases aligning to TRBD2. CDR3 length: 15 residues. From germline, CDR1 is SGHRS and CDR2 YFSETQ. J gave up 10 bases and V 5 bases, and 12 bases lay outside the gene matches.

The CDR3 DNA reads TGTGCCAGCAGCCAGAGACAGGGTTTTCGAGCTTTCTTT. Translation: CASSQRQGFRAFF. J is TRBJ1-1 and V is TRBV3-1 (or the pseudogene TRBV3-2); 7 bases are shared with TRBD1. V was clipped by 3 bases and J by 10 bases; unmatched bases: 8. This CDR3 is built from 13 residues. The germline CDR1 and CDR2 sequences are LGHDT and YNNKEL (reference sequence).

The chain employs TRBV5-1 and TRBJ2-3, with 12 positions matching TRBD2. In germline, CDR1 is SGHRS, CDR2 YFSETQ. V was pared by 5 bases and J by 2 bases, with 3 bases of the junction left unmatched. The CDR3 sequence is 15 residues long. CDR3: CASRLAGGTTDTQYF. CDR3 bases: TGCGCCAGCAGACTAGCGGGGGGCACCACAGATACGCAGTATTTT.

The chain combines TRBV10-3 with TRBJ1-1, with 8 positions matching TRBD1. The germline V gene has CDR1 ENHRY and CDR2 SYGVKD. This CDR3 spans 15 amino acids. The V segment lost 3 bases and the J segment 0 bases; nucleotides outside the gene matches: 3. The CDR3 is CAISEMTGVNTEAFF. The CDR3 nucleotides are TGTGCCATCAGTGAAATGACAGGGGTGAACACTGAAGCTTTCTTT.

This chain connects TRBV7-3 to TRBJ1-1; maybe TRBD1 (5 bases). The CDR3 loop spans 13 amino acids. V was clipped by 4 bases and J by 1 base, with 7 bases between them. Germline values: CDR1 SGHTA, CDR2 FQGTGA. Here the CDR3 DNA reads TGTGCCAGCAGCTCAGGGCGGAACACTGAAGCTTTCTTT. It translates to CASSSGRNTEAFF.

In DNA, the CDR3 is TGTGCCAGCAGCGAGGACTCGGGAGGCGCTGAAGCTTTCTTT. Its protein product is CASSEDSGGAEAFF. V gene TRBV9 combines with J gene TRBJ1-1; D remains ambiguous. V was pared by 3 bases and J by 6 bases, with 15 bases between. Germline CDR1 is SGDLS and CDR2 is YYNGEE. This CDR3 has 14 residues.